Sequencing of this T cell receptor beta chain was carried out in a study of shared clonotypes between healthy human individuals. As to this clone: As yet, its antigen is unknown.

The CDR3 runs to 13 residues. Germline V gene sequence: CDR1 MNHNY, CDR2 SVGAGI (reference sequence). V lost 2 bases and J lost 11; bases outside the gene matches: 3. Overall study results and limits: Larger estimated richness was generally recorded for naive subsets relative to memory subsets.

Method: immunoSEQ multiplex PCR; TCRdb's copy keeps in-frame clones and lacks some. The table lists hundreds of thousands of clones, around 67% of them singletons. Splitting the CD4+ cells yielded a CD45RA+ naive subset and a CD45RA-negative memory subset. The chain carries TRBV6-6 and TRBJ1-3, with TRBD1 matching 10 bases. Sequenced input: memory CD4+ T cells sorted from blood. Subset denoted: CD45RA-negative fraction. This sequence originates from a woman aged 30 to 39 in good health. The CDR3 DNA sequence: TGTGCCAGCAGTTACCCAGGACAGGGGGCCATATATTTT. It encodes CASSYPGQGAIYF.